This entry features one TCR beta chain sequence. This sample was included in a study of T cell repertoires in cytomegalovirus infection. TCRdb itself ran the reads through MiXCR, one entry per CDR3 protein. The sample has 150,000 to 190,000 distinct CDR3 sequences; roughly a quarter are singletons. The CDR3 spans 14 residues. V shed 6 bases and J 7 bases; nucleotides not matched to a gene: 10. The clonotype originates from a human donor in good health (CMV status not recorded). Some clones in this sample may be carry-over from other donors' samples. The source material was PBMCs. This chain links TRBV12-3 or TRBV12-4 with TRBJ1-1, with 8 positions matching TRBD1. The CDR3 nucleotides are TGTGCCAGCAGCGCCCGGACAGGGTTAGGTGAAGCTTTCTTT. Amino acid sequence: CASSARTGLGEAFF.